The source of this TCR beta chain is a study of blood T cell repertoires in COVID-19. Sequenced by immunoSEQ multiplex PCR; TCRdb stores in-frame clones only, minus some. This table holds fewer than 250,000 clones, about 90% found once. The CDR3 totals 16 residues. With 3 bases clipped from V and 7 bases from J, the junction kept 12 bases outside the gene matches. Germline loops: CDR1 SGHRS, CDR2 YFSETQ. This clone was seen once. Participant age was roughly 18 to 89 years, and participants resided in 24 US areas. The genes are TRBV5-1 and TRBJ2-1; TRBD2 aligns across 8 bases. The source of this sequence is a man in his thirties or forties who had been exposed to COVID-19. The material sequenced was PBMCs or T cells enriched from blood (not recorded which). CDR3 in amino acids: CASSSPLGGGLNEQFF. As DNA, the CDR3 is TGCGCCAGCAGCTCCCCTTTGGGCGGGGGGTTAAATGAGCAGTTCTTC.